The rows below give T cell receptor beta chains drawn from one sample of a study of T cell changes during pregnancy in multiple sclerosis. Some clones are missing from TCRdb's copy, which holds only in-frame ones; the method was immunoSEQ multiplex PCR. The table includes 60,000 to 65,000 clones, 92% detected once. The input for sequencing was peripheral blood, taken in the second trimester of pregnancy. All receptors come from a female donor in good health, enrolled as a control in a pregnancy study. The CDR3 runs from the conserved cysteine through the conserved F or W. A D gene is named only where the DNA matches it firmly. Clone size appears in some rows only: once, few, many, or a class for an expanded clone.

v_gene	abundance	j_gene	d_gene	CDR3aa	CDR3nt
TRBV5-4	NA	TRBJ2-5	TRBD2	CASSSPAGLQETQYF	TGTGCCAGCAGCTCCCCAGCGGGGCTGCAAGAGACCCAGTACTTC
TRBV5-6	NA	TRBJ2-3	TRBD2	CASSGWTSGRINTQYF	TGTGCCAGCAGCGGCTGGACTAGCGGGAGAATAAATACGCAGTATTTT
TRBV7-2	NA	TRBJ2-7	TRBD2	CASSLAVGPSGIVQYF	TGTGCCAGCAGCTTAGCGGTCGGGCCTAGCGGGATCGTGCAGTACTTC
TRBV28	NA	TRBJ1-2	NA	CASSLLDRGNGYTF	TGTGCCAGCAGTTTACTCGATAGGGGCAATGGCTACACCTTC
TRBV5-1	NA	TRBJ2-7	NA	CASSFMRDEQYF	TGCGCCAGCAGCTTCATGAGGGACGAGCAGTACTTC
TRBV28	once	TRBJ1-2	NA	CASISPRVDYGYTF	TGTGCCAGCATTTCTCCCAGGGTTGACTATGGCTACACCTTC
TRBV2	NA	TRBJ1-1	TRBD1	CASSEVGQGTTEAFF	TGTGCCAGCAGTGAAGTGGGACAGGGGACCACTGAAGCTTTCTTT
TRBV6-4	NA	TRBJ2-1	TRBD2	CASSSTGTSGYNEQFF	TGTGCCAGCAGTTCAACCGGGACTAGCGGGTACAATGAGCAGTTCTTC
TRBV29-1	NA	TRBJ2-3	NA	CSVERGPDTQYF	TGCAGCGTTGAGCGGGGGCCAGATACGCAGTATTTT
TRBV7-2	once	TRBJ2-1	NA	CASSLVASFFEQFF	TGTGCCAGCAGCTTAGTCGCTAGCTTTTTCGAGCAGTTCTTC
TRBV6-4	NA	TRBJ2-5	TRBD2	CASSPSGEGETQYF	TGTGCCAGCAGTCCGAGCGGGGAAGGAGAGACCCAGTACTTC
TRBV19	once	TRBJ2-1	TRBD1	CASSTLRGQGKGGEQFF	TGTGCCAGTAGTACCCTTAGAGGACAGGGTAAAGGTGGTGAGCAGTTCTTC
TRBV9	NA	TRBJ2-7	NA	CASSPVARSEQYF	TGTGCCAGCAGCCCCGTCGCTCGTAGCGAGCAGTACTTC
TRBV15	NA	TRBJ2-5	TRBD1	CATSIDRGPQETQYF	TGTGCCACCAGCATCGACAGGGGGCCCCAAGAGACCCAGTACTTC
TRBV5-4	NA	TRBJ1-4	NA	CASSLYAGLNEKLFF	TGTGCCAGCAGCTTGTACGCAGGGCTTAATGAAAAACTGTTTTTT
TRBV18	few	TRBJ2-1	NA	CASSPTGGGGYNEQFF	TGTGCCAGCTCACCGACGGGGGGCGGGGGCTACAATGAGCAGTTCTTC
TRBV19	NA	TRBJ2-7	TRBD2	CASSAGGVGEQYF	TGTGCCAGTAGTGCGGGAGGTGTGGGGGAGCAGTACTTC
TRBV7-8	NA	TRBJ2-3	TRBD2	CASSLRLAGGGYTDF	TGTGCCAGCAGCTTACGACTAGCGGGGGGGGGTTATACGGATTTT
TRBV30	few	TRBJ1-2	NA	CAWGRAGASTF	TGTGCCTGGGGGAGAGCGGGGGCAAGCACCTTC
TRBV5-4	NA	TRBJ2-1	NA	CASSLSGGNEQFF	TGTGCCAGCAGCTTGTCTGGGGGGAATGAGCAGTTCTTC
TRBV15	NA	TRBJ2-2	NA	CATRTAGELFF	TGTGCCACAAGGACAGCCGGGGAGCTGTTTTTT
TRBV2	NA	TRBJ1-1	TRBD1	CASSEQGAVTEAFF	TGTGCCAGCAGTGAACAGGGGGCTGTCACTGAAGCTTTCTTT
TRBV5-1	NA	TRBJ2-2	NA	CASSREGSGNTGELFF	TGCGCCAGCAGCCGGGAAGGGTCGGGAAACACCGGGGAGCTGTTTTTT
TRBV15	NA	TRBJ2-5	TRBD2	CATSRVREWWETQYF	TGTGCCACCAGCAGAGTGCGGGAGTGGTGGGAGACCCAGTACTTC
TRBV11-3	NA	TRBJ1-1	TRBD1	CASSFPGQAEVNTEAFF	TGTGCCAGCAGCTTTCCGGGACAGGCTGAGGTAAACACTGAAGCTTTCTTT
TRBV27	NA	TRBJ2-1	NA	CASSWGPRNEQFF	TGTGCCAGCAGTTGGGGGCCCAGGAATGAGCAGTTCTTC
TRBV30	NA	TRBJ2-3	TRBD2	CAWSSDSGRGADTQYF	TGTGCCTGGAGTTCGGATAGCGGGAGGGGGGCAGATACGCAGTATTTT
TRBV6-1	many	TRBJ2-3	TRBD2	CASSETSGGADTQYF	TGTGCCAGCAGTGAGACTAGCGGGGGGGCAGATACGCAGTATTTT
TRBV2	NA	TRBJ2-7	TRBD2	CASGGTSGYEQYF	TGTGCCAGCGGTGGGACTAGTGGATACGAGCAGTACTTC
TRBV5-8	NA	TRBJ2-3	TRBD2	CASSAGTSGSRDTQYF	TGTGCCAGCAGCGCCGGGACTAGCGGGAGTAGGGATACGCAGTATTTT
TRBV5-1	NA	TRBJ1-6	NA	CASSLGVPGHSPLHF	TGCGCCAGCAGCTTGGGGGTTCCAGGCCACTCACCCCTCCACTTT
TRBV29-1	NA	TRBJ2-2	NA	CSARQGGTGELFF	TGCAGCGCCCGTCAAGGAGGGACCGGGGAGCTGTTTTTT
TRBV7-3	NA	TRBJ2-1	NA	CASSEETAREQFF	TGTGCCAGCAGCGAAGAGACAGCCCGTGAGCAGTTCTTC
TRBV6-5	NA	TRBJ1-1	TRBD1	CASRYDRVNTEAFF	TGTGCCAGCAGATATGACAGGGTGAACACTGAAGCTTTCTTT
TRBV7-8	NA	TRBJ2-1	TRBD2	CASSLAGLASNEQFF	TGTGCCAGCAGCTTAGCGGGACTAGCGTCCAATGAGCAGTTCTTC
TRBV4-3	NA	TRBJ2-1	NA	CASSQVRESREQFF	TGCGCCAGCAGCCAAGTCCGGGAGTCCCGTGAGCAGTTCTTC
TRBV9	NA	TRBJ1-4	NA	CASSVEAASEKLFF	TGTGCCAGCAGCGTAGAGGCGGCCAGTGAAAAACTGTTTTTT